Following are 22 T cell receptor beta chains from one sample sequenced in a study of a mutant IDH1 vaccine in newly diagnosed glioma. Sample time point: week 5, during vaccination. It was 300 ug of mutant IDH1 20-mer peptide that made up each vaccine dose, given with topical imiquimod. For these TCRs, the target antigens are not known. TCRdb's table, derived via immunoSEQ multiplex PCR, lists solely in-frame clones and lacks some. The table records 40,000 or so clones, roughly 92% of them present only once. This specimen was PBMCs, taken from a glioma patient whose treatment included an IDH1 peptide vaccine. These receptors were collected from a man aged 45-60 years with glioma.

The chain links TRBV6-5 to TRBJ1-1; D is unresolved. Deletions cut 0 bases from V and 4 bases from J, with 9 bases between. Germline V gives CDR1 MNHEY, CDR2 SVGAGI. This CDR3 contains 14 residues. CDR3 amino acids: CASSYSRYGTEAFF. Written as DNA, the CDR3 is TGTGCCAGCAGTTACTCCAGGTATGGCACTGAAGCTTTCTTT.

This CDR3 reads CAISESTLSVRHTEAFF. The CDR3 DNA is TGTGCCATCAGTGAGTCGACTCTATCGGTTAGGCACACTGAAGCTTTCTTT. The chain combines TRBV10-3 with TRBJ1-1; D is unclear. The CDR3 totals 17 residues. Germline V lookup: CDR1 ENHRY, CDR2 SYGVKD. V lost 0 bases, J lost 3 bases, and 17 bases lay in between.

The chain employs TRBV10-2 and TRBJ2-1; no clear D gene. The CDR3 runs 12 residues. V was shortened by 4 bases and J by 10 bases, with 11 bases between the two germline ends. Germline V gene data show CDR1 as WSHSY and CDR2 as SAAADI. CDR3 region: CASSVPNREQFF. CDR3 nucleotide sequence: TGCGCCAGCAGTGTACCTAATCGGGAGCAGTTCTTC.

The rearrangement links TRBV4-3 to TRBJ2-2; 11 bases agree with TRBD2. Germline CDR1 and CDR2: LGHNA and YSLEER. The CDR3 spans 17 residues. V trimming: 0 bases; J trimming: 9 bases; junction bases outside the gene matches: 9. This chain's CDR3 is CASSQEELAGGAWELFF. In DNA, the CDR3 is TGCGCCAGCAGCCAAGAGGAGCTAGCGGGGGGCGCGTGGGAGCTGTTTTTT.

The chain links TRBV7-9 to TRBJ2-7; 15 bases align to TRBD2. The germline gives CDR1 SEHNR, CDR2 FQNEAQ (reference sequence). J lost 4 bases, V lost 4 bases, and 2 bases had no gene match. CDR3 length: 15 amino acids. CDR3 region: CASSSGLAGGYEQYF. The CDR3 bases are TGTGCCAGCAGCTCGGGACTAGCGGGAGGATACGAGCAGTACTTC.

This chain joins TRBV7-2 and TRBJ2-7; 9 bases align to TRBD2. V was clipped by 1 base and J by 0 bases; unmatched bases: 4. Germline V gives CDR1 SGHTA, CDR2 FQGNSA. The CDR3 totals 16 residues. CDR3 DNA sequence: TGTGCCAGCAGCTTAGAAGCTAGCGGGACCTCCTACGAGCAGTACTTC. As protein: CASSLEASGTSYEQYF.

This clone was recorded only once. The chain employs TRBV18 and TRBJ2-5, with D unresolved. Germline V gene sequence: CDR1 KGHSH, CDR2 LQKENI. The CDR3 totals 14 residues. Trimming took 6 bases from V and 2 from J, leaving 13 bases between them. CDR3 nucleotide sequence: TGTGCCAGCTCCCTCGCCCGCGGTCAAGAGACCCAGTACTTC. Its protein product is CASSLARGQETQYF.

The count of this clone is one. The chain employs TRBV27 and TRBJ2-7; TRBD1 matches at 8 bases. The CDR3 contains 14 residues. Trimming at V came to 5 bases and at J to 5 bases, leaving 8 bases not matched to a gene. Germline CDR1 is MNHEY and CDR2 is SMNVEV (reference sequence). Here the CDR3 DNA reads TGTGCCAGCAGTCCCCTGGACAGGGTCCACGAGCAGTACTTC. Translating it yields CASSPLDRVHEQYF.

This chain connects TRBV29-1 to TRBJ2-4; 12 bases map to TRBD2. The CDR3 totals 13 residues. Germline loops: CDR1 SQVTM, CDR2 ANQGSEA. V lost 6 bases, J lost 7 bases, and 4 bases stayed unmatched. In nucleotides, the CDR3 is TGCAGCGTGAGACTAGCGGGAGTTAACATTCAGTACTTC. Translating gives CSVRLAGVNIQYF. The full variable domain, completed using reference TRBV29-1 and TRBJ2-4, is SAVISQKPSRDICQRGTSLTIQCQVDSQVTMMFWYRQQPGQSLTLIATANQGSEATYESGFVIDKFPISRPNLTFSTLTVSNMSPEDSSIYLCSVRLAGVNIQYFGAGTRLSVL.

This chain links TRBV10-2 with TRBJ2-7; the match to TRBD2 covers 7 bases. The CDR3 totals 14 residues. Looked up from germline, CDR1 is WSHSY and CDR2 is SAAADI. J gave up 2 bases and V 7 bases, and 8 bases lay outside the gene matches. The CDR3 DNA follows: TGCGCCAGCAACATGGCCGGGACTACCTACGAGCAGTACTTC. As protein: CASNMAGTTYEQYF.

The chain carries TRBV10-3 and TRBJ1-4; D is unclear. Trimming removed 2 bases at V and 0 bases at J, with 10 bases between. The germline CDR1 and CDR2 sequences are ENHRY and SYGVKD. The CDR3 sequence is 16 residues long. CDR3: CAISEVRTATNEKLFF. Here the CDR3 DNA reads TGTGCCATCAGTGAGGTCAGGACTGCAACTAATGAAAAACTGTTTTTT.

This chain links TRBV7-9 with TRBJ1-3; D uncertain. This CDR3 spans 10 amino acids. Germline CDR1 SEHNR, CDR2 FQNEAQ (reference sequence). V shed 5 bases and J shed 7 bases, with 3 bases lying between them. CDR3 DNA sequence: TGTGCCAGCAGCGGGAACACCATATATTTT. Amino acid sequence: CASSGNTIYF. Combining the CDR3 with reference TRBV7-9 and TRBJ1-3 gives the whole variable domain DTGVSQNPRHKITKRGQNVTFRCDPISEHNRLYWYRQTLGQGPEFLTYFQNEAQLEKSRLLSDRFSAERPKGSFSTLEIQRTEQGDSAMYLCASSGNTIYFGEGSWLTVV.

The CDR3 nucleotides are TGTGCCTGGAGATCTGGGGCGAGCTACAATGAGCAGTTCTTC. Protein sequence: CAWRSGASYNEQFF. The chain carries TRBV30 and TRBJ2-1, with D perhaps TRBD1 (5 bases). Deletions cut 3 bases from V and 3 bases from J, with 12 bases between. Germline V lookup: CDR1 GTSNPN, CDR2 SVGIG (reference sequence). There are 14 residues in the CDR3.

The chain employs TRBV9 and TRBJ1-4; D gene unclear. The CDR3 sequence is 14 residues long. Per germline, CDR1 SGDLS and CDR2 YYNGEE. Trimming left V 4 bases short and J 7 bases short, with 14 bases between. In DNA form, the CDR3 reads TGTGCCAGCAGCCTCCAGTCTGGAAGTGAAAAACTGTTTTTT. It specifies CASSLQSGSEKLFF.

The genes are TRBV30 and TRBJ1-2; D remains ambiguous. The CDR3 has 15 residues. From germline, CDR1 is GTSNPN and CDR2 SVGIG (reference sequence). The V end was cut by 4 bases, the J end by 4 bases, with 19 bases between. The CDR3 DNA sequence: TGTGCCTGGATCCCCGGCGGACTTACGTTCTATGGCTACACCTTC. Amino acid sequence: CAWIPGGLTFYGYTF.

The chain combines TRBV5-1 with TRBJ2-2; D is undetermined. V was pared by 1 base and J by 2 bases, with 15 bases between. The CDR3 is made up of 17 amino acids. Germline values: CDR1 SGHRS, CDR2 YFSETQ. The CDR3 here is CASSLLSRQSNTGELFF. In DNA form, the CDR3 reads TGCGCCAGCAGCTTGTTATCCCGGCAGAGCAACACCGGGGAGCTGTTTTTT.

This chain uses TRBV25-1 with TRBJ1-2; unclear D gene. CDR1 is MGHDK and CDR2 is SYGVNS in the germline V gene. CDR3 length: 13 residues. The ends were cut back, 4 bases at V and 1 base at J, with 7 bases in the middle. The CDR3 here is CASSAMGNYGYTF. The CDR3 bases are TGTGCCAGCAGTGCGATGGGTAACTATGGCTACACCTTC.

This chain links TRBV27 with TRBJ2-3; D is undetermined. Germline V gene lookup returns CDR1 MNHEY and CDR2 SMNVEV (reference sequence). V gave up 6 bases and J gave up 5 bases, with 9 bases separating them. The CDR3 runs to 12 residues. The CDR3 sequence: CASSFKGDTQYF. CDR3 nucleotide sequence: TGTGCCAGCAGCTTCAAGGGAGATACGCAGTATTTT.

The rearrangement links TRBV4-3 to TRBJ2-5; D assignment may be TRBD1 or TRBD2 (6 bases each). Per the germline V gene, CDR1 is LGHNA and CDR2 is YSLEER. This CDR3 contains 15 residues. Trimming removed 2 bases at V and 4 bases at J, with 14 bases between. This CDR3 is CASSQNEGGRETQYF. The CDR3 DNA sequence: TGCGCCAGCAGCCAAAACGAGGGGGGCCGAGAGACCCAGTACTTC.

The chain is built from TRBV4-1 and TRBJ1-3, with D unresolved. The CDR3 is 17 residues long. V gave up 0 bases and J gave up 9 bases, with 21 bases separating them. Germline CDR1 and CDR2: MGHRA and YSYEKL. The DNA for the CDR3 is TGCGCCAGCAGCCAAGATCGTCTGGGTTTGGGGAAAGTCACCATATATTTT. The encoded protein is CASSQDRLGLGKVTIYF.

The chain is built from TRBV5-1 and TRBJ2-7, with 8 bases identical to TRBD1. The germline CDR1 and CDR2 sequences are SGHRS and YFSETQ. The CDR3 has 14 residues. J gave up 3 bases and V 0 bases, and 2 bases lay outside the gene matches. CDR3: CASSLDRGDYEQYF. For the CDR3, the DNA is TGCGCCAGCAGCTTGGACAGGGGGGACTACGAGCAGTACTTC.

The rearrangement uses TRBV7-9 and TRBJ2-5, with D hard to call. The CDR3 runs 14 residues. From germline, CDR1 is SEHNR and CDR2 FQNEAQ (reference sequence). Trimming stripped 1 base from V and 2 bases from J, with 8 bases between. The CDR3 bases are TGTGCCAGCAGCTTAGGGGCAGGTCAAGAGACCCAGTACTTC. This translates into CASSLGAGQETQYF.